The rows below give T cell receptor beta chains drawn from one sample of a study of cytomegalovirus exposure and HLA in healthy donors. Some clones are missing from TCRdb's copy, which holds only in-frame ones; the method was immunoSEQ multiplex PCR. The sample consists of 150,000 to 200,000 clones, 65% to 85% of them appearing once. Sequencing used PBMCs. These receptors originate from a man between 60 and 70 years old in good health and CMV-seronegative. Each CDR3 is given with its conserved first and last residue. Each record gives: V gene, clone size, D gene, J gene, CDR3 DNA, CDR3 protein. The D gene is left open where the match is weak. Expanded clones are given a class, and other clones once, few, many or no size at all.

TRBV28,NA,NA,TRBJ1-6,TGTGCCAGCAGTCCCGGAGGGCCCAATTCACCCCTCCACTTT,CASSPGGPNSPLHF
TRBV5-1,NA,NA,TRBJ2-7,TGCGCCAGCAGCTTGGATCGGGGCGGGGCTAACTCCTACGAGCAGTACTTC,CASSLDRGGANSYEQYF
TRBV27,NA,NA,TRBJ2-5,TGTGCCAGCAGTTTAACCGGGTCAGGGCTACGGCAGTACTTC,CASSLTGSGLRQYF
TRBV28,NA,TRBD2,TRBJ2-1,TGTGCCAGCACCCTAGGTGGTAGCGGGGGGGCCAATGAGCAGTTCTTC,CASTLGGSGGANEQFF
TRBV18,NA,NA,TRBJ2-7,TGTGCCAGCTCAGACAGTACCTACGAGCAGTACTTC,CASSDSTYEQYF
TRBV9,few,TRBD1,TRBJ1-5,TGTGCCAGCAGCATCGGACAGGGGGCTAGTCAGCCCCAGCATTTT,CASSIGQGASQPQHF
TRBV6-5,NA,NA,TRBJ1-3,TGTGCCAGCACCCCTTTGACAGGAGCTGGAAACACCATATATTTT,CASTPLTGAGNTIYF
TRBV5-1,few,NA,TRBJ1-2,TGCGCCAGCCGCGCAGGGAAGACTGACGGCTACACCTTC,CASRAGKTDGYTF
TRBV18,NA,TRBD2,TRBJ2-7,TGTGCCAGCTCACCAGTTGGGCTAGCGGGAGGGATCTCCTACGAGCAGTACTTC,CASSPVGLAGGISYEQYF
TRBV7-9,NA,TRBD1,TRBJ1-1,TGTTCCAGCAGCTCCGGGACAGGGTATCGAATGAACACTGAAGCTTTCTTT,CSSSSGTGYRMNTEAFF
TRBV30,once,TRBD2,TRBJ2-1,TGTGCCTGGAGTGGGAGGACTAGTAGTGCTGAGCAGTTCTTC,CAWSGRTSSAEQFF
TRBV5-4,NA,TRBD1,TRBJ1-2,TGTGCCAGCAGCTCCAGACAGGGTTCCCTTGGGTATGGCTACACCTTC,CASSSRQGSLGYGYTF
TRBV5-1,few,TRBD1,TRBJ1-1,TGCGCCAGCAGCTCTTCGACAGGGAGCACTGAAGCTTTCTTT,CASSSSTGSTEAFF
TRBV11-1,NA,NA,TRBJ2-3,TGTGCCAGCAGCTTAGAGTCCGGGAAATTCACAGATACGCAGTATTTT,CASSLESGKFTDTQYF
TRBV6-4,NA,NA,TRBJ2-3,TGTGCCAGCAGTGACTCGAAACTTGCCGCGGATACGCAGTATTTT,CASSDSKLAADTQYF
TRBV30,NA,NA,TRBJ2-1,TGTGCCTGGAGCTCCAGCTCCTACAATGAGCAGTTCTTC,CAWSSSSYNEQFF
TRBV5-1,NA,TRBD1,TRBJ1-4,TGCGCCAGCGGACAGGGAAGGGTAGGGGAAAAACTGTTTTTT,CASGQGRVGEKLFF
TRBV28,NA,NA,TRBJ1-5,TGTGCCAGCACCCTATCGGTAGCGGGCAATCAGCCCCAGAATTTT,CASTLSVAGNQPQNF
TRBV2,NA,NA,TRBJ2-7,TGTGCCAGCAGTGTTTTCAACAACTACGAGCAGTACTTC,CASSVFNNYEQYF
TRBV27,once,TRBD1,TRBJ1-2,TGTGCCAGCAGTTTCCGAGGGGGCGCCTATGGCTACACCTTC,CASSFRGGAYGYTF
TRBV30,NA,TRBD1,TRBJ1-4,TGTGCCTGGAGTTACAGGGGCGTCCAAGAAAAACTGTTTTTT,CAWSYRGVQEKLFF
TRBV19,few,TRBD1,TRBJ2-1,TGTGCCAGTAGTATCAGGGACAGGGCGATCCGCTCCTACAATGAGCAGTTCTTC,CASSIRDRAIRSYNEQFF
TRBV27,NA,TRBD2,TRBJ2-3,TGTGCCAGCACCGACCAAGCGGGGGGGACAGATACGCAGTATTTT,CASTDQAGGTDTQYF
TRBV6-4,NA,NA,TRBJ2-7,TGTGCCAGCAGTGACGTGGACAACTTC,CASSDVDNF
TRBV9,once,NA,TRBJ2-1,TGTGCCAGCAGCGTCCCAAAGACAGGAGGGGAGGGAGGGGATGAGCAGTTCTTC,CASSVPKTGGEGGDEQFF
TRBV11-1,NA,TRBD1,TRBJ2-5,TGTGCCAGCAGCCCCGGGTGGGCAGGGGGACAAGAGACCCAGTACTTC,CASSPGWAGGQETQYF
TRBV11-3,NA,NA,TRBJ2-5,TGTGCCAGCAGCTTAGCCGCCGGACAGCAAGAGACCCAGTACTTC,CASSLAAGQQETQYF